Following are 9 T cell receptor beta chains from one sample sequenced in a study of control samples from healthy donors and cancer patients. Data came from immunoSEQ multiplex PCR; TCRdb stores just in-frame clones and leaves some out. The sample lists approximately 60,000 clones; approximately 90% were seen once. The sequenced sample was PBMCs. These TCRs come from a young man with colorectal cancer.

The chain carries TRBV7-8 and TRBJ2-3, with D perhaps given as TRBD1 or TRBD2 (5 bases each). The CDR3 runs to 14 residues. Germline V gives CDR1 SGHVS, CDR2 FQNEAQ. V lost 4 bases and J lost 3, with 11 bases in between. The CDR3 is CASSYRGPTDTQYF. Written as DNA, the CDR3 is TGTGCCAGCAGCTACCGGGGCCCTACAGATACGCAGTATTTT.

The chain carries TRBV6-6 and TRBJ2-5; no clear D. Looked up from germline, CDR1 is MNHNY and CDR2 is SVGAGI (reference sequence). The CDR3 is 14 amino acids. The V gene lost 0 bases and the J gene lost 4 bases, with 9 bases spanning the gap. In DNA, the CDR3 is TGTGCCAGCAGTTACTCACGCTCAGGAGAGACCCAGTACTTC. Its protein product is CASSYSRSGETQYF.

The chain couples TRBV4-1 to TRBJ1-1; D is uncertain. CDR3 length: 13 amino acids. The germline V and J ends were trimmed by 0 bases and 6 bases, with 8 bases remaining between them. CDR1 is MGHRA and CDR2 is YSYEKL in the germline V gene. CDR3 coding DNA: TGCGCCAGCAGCCAAGATCAAGGGTCTGAAGCTTTCTTT. Its translation: CASSQDQGSEAFF.

This clone was seen once. V usage is TRBV7-9 and J usage is TRBJ2-2, with 10 bases that match TRBD1. Unmatched junction bases numbered 7, after V lost 5 bases and J lost 4 bases. Per germline, CDR1 SEHNR and CDR2 FQNEAQ (reference sequence). This CDR3 comprises 16 residues. CDR3 residues: CASSRRGQGVTGELFF. CDR3 sequence (DNA): TGTGCCAGCAGCCGCAGAGGACAGGGGGTCACCGGGGAGCTGTTTTTT. The full variable domain, its missing parts supplied by reference TRBV7-9 and TRBJ2-2, is DTGVSQNPRHKITKRGQNVTFRCDPISEHNRLYWYRQTLGQGPEFLTYFQNEAQLEKSRLLSDRFSAERPKGSFSTLEIQRTEQGDSAMYLCASSRRGQGVTGELFFGEGSRLTVL.

The V call is TRBV27, the J call TRBJ1-2; 8 positions agree with TRBD1. The CDR3 spans 15 residues. From germline, CDR1 is MNHEY and CDR2 SMNVEV (reference sequence). V lost 5 bases and J lost 4; bases outside the gene matches: 9. CDR3 loop: CASSLQGAQGYGYTF. The CDR3 DNA follows: TGTGCCAGCAGTCTTCAGGGGGCGCAGGGCTATGGCTACACCTTC.

The V gene is TRBV7-2, the J gene TRBJ1-5; no clear D gene. CDR1 is SGHTA and CDR2 is FQGNSA in the germline V gene. V was clipped by 5 bases and J by 3 bases, with 8 bases between them. The CDR3 consists of 13 residues. CDR3 sequence: CASSPDSNQPQHF. The DNA for the CDR3 is TGTGCCAGCAGCCCTGACTCCAATCAGCCCCAGCATTTT.

The chain carries TRBV6-6 and TRBJ1-1; D remains unclear. The CDR3 totals 14 residues. Germline-derived CDR1 and CDR2 are MNHNY and SVGAGI (reference sequence). The germline V and J ends were trimmed by 3 bases and 5 bases, with 13 bases remaining between them. CDR3 coding DNA: TGTGCCAGCAGTTATGGCGCAGGATGGACTGAAGCTTTCTTT. Its protein is CASSYGAGWTEAFF.

The gene calls are TRBV7-9 and TRBJ2-3; 9 bases map to TRBD2. The junction had 11 bases not matched to a gene; V was cut back by 3 bases and J by 4 bases. Germline V gene data show CDR1 as SEHNR and CDR2 as FQNEAQ (reference sequence). The CDR3 runs 17 residues. This CDR3 reads CASSFGSGGMGADTQYF. In DNA, the CDR3 is TGTGCCAGCAGCTTCGGTAGCGGGGGCATGGGCGCAGATACGCAGTATTTT.

The rearrangement links TRBV7-9 to TRBJ1-4; maybe TRBD1 (5 bases). Trimming left V 8 bases short and J 5 bases short, with 15 bases between. The CDR3 has 14 amino acids. Per the germline V gene, CDR1 is SEHNR and CDR2 is FQNEAQ (reference sequence). CDR3 sequence reads: CASRRMGGNEKLFF. The CDR3 bases are TGTGCCAGCCGGCGGATGGGGGGGAATGAAAAACTGTTTTTT.